The 5 T cell receptor beta chains listed next were all sequenced from one sample in a study of blood T cell repertoires in COVID-19. Data came from immunoSEQ multiplex PCR; TCRdb stores just in-frame clones and leaves some out. The repertoire includes more than 300,000 clones, around 87% of them detected once, and roughly 10% sits in the top ten. Sequenced material: peripheral blood. The receptors stem from a woman in her 30s with COVID-19, enrolled during active disease.

The chain joins TRBV3-1 (or the pseudogene TRBV3-2) to TRBJ2-1; 16 nucleotides align to TRBD2. V lost 3 bases to trimming and J lost 5 bases; unmatched junction nucleotides: 4. The length of the CDR3 is 17 residues. Germline CDR1 LGHDT, CDR2 YNNKEL (reference sequence). The CDR3 reads CASSQGLAGGRNNEQFF. CDR3 coding DNA: TGTGCCAGCAGCCAGGGACTAGCGGGAGGGCGGAACAATGAGCAGTTCTTC.

The chain links TRBV27 to TRBJ1-5, with D unclear. The CDR3 consists of 12 residues. CDR1 is MNHEY and CDR2 is SMNVEV in the germline V gene (reference sequence). V dropped 3 bases and J dropped 9 bases, with 9 bases sitting between them. This CDR3 is CASSFVGGPQHF. The CDR3 nucleotides are TGTGCCAGCAGTTTTGTTGGAGGGCCCCAGCATTTT.

The CDR3 here is CASSSTGVGGELFF. The CDR3 DNA reads TGCGCCAGCAGCTCCACAGGTGTTGGCGGGGAGCTGTTTTTT. This chain connects TRBV5-1 to TRBJ2-2; TRBD1 might be the D (5 bases). CDR1 is SGHRS and CDR2 is YFSETQ in the germline V gene. V was clipped by 3 bases and J by 7 bases, with 13 bases between them. This CDR3 is 14 amino acids long.

J is TRBJ2-1 and V is TRBV19; D ambiguous. Per the germline V gene, CDR1 is LNHDA and CDR2 is SQIVND (reference sequence). There are 16 residues in the CDR3. The V end was cut by 3 bases, the J end by 1 base, with 13 bases between. The CDR3 is CASSIRLVVSYNEQFF. DNA of the CDR3: TGTGCCAGTAGTATTCGATTAGTTGTGTCCTACAATGAGCAGTTCTTC.

V and J are TRBV28 and TRBJ1-1; D uncertain. Trimming took off 6 bases at V and 1 base at J, with 12 bases between the two ends. The germline gives CDR1 MDHEN, CDR2 SYDVKM. This CDR3 spans 14 amino acids. CDR3 sequence reads: CASRPFPRNTEAFF. The CDR3 nucleotides are TGTGCCAGCAGACCTTTCCCCAGGAACACTGAAGCTTTCTTT.